The 5 T cell receptor beta chains below all came from one sample that was sequenced in a study of cytomegalovirus exposure and HLA in healthy donors. Amplification used 60 Vbeta primers and 13 Jbeta primers. The repertoire was sequenced with immunoSEQ multiplex PCR; TCRdb's copy has only in-frame clones and lacks some. There are around 150,000 clones in the sample; roughly 85% occur only once, and 6.5% to 8% lies in the top ten. Sequenced material: PBMCs. Receptors originate from a man in his forties in good health and CMV-seropositive.

This clone was found a few times. CDR3 sequence (DNA): TGTGCCAGCAGTCGACCGGACAGGGGGAACACCATATATTTT. It encodes CASSRPDRGNTIYF. J is TRBJ1-3 and V is TRBV6-5, with 10 nucleotides matching TRBD1. Germline-derived CDR1 and CDR2 are MNHEY and SVGAGI. Germline trimming cut 5 bases from V and 7 bases from J; bases unmatched to any gene: 5. The CDR3 is 14 amino acids.

The rearrangement uses TRBV30 and TRBJ1-1; 7 nucleotides match TRBD1. The germline gives CDR1 GTSNPN, CDR2 SVGIG (reference sequence). The V segment lost 3 bases and the J segment 5 bases; nucleotides outside the gene matches: 6. The CDR3 spans 13 residues. The CDR3 DNA is TGTGCCTGGAGGGCCACAGGGGTTACTGAAGCTTTCTTT. Its translation: CAWRATGVTEAFF.

V and J are TRBV5-1 and TRBJ2-1; the match to TRBD2 covers 10 bases. Germline trimming cut 1 base from V and 2 bases from J; bases unmatched to any gene: 3. Germline loops: CDR1 SGHRS, CDR2 YFSETQ. The CDR3 runs to 16 residues. CDR3 DNA sequence: TGCGCCAGCAGCTTGCGGACTAGCGGAACCTACAATGAGCAGTTCTTC. As protein: CASSLRTSGTYNEQFF.

The gene calls are TRBV19 and TRBJ1-2; TRBD1 matches 11 bases. Germline V gene data show CDR1 as LNHDA and CDR2 as SQIVND (reference sequence). J gave up 4 bases and V 7 bases, and 8 bases lay outside the gene matches. The CDR3 is 15 residues long. CDR3 sequence (DNA): TGTGCCAGTAACCCGGACAGGGGGCAATCCTATGGCTACACCTTC. Translating it yields CASNPDRGQSYGYTF. The full variable domain, its missing parts supplied by reference TRBV19 and TRBJ1-2, is DGGITQSPKYLFRKEGQNVTLSCEQNLNHDAMYWYRQDPGQGLRLIYYSQIVNDFQKGDIAEGYSVSREKKESFPLTVTSAQKNPTAFYLCASNPDRGQSYGYTFGSGTRLTVV.

The chain has TRBV6-1 and TRBJ2-1, with 9 bases that match TRBD2. V was pared by 7 bases and J by 9 bases, with 10 bases of the junction left unmatched. Germline V gene data show CDR1 as MNHNS and CDR2 as SASEGT. This CDR3 comprises 14 residues. The CDR3 coding sequence is TGTGCCAGCACCCTGCTGATTAGCGGGAGTGAGCAGTTCTTC. Its translation: CASTLLISGSEQFF.